Following are 29 T cell receptor beta chains from one sample sequenced in a study of T cell responses to AZD1222 COVID-19 vaccine. Using immunoSEQ multiplex PCR, the repertoire was profiled, and TCRdb retains in-frame clones only, with some absent. Of 95,000 to 150,000 clones in the sample, around 92% were seen once. The sample in question was peripheral blood, obtained on day 0 of AZD1222 vaccination. The receptors were sampled from an adult in good health.

This chain joins TRBV6-6 and TRBJ2-4; D is perhaps TRBD1 (6 bases). This CDR3 is built from 16 residues. V lost 4 bases to trimming and J lost 7 bases, with 20 bases between them. CDR1 MNHNY and CDR2 SVGAGI come from the germline V gene (reference sequence). CDR3 DNA sequence: TGTGCCAGCAGTTGGTTGGGGGCGGCGAGGAACAACATTCAGTACTTC. It yields the protein CASSWLGAARNNIQYF.

The chain is built from TRBV28 and TRBJ1-4; no firm D call. The CDR3 length is 16 residues. Trimming pared 6 bases from V and 0 bases from J, leaving 14 bases between. From germline, CDR1 is MDHEN and CDR2 SYDVKM. The CDR3 DNA sequence: TGTGCCAGCAGCTCGATATACGTTGCAACTAATGAAAAACTGTTTTTT. Protein: CASSSIYVATNEKLFF.

The chain couples TRBV5-1 to TRBJ1-1; D not resolved. V was pared by 3 bases and J by 7 bases, with 7 bases between. The CDR3 extends over 11 amino acids. From germline, CDR1 is SGHRS and CDR2 YFSETQ. CDR3: CASSWGYEAFF. DNA for the CDR3: TGCGCCAGCAGCTGGGGATATGAAGCTTTCTTT.

The CDR3 is CASSLVPGGNSPLHF. The CDR3 bases are TGTGCCAGCAGCTTAGTGCCAGGGGGGAATTCACCCCTCCACTTT. This chain links TRBV11-2 with TRBJ1-6, with 7 bases that match TRBD1. The V segment lost 1 base and the J segment 7 bases; nucleotides outside the gene matches: 4. Germline V gene data show CDR1 as SGHAT and CDR2 as FQNNGV. The CDR3 runs to 15 residues.

This sequence joins TRBV7-3 and TRBJ1-6; 8 bases are a match to TRBD1. The V segment lost 5 bases and the J segment 7 bases; nucleotides outside the gene matches: 7. CDR1 SGHTA and CDR2 FQGTGA come from the germline V gene. CDR3 length: 15 residues. In DNA, the CDR3 is TGTGCCAGCAGCCAGGGGGGACAGGAAAATTCACCCCTCCACTTT. This gives the protein CASSQGGQENSPLHF.

The V call is TRBV5-1, the J call TRBJ1-1; TRBD1 matches 7 bases. Germline lookup yields CDR1 SGHRS and CDR2 YFSETQ. V lost 0 bases to trimming and J lost 1 base; unmatched junction nucleotides: 27. The CDR3 runs 23 residues. In nucleotides, the CDR3 is TGCGCCAGCAGCTTGGGATTCTACCGGGACAGCTCACGGTTGCCAACAAAGAACACTGAAGCTTTCTTT. Translating it yields CASSLGFYRDSSRLPTKNTEAFF. Combining the CDR3 with reference TRBV5-1 and TRBJ1-1 gives the whole variable domain KAGVTQTPRYLIKTRGQQVTLSCSPISGHRSVSWYQQTPGQGLQFLFEYFSETQRNKGNFPGRFSGRQFSNSRSEMNVSTLELGDSALYLCASSLGFYRDSSRLPTKNTEAFFGQGTRLTVV.

This clone was seen a single time. This chain links TRBV5-5 with TRBJ1-2, with D perhaps TRBD1 (5 bases). Germline CDR1 is SGHKS and CDR2 is YYEKEE (reference sequence). Deletions cut 4 bases from V and 1 base from J, with 11 bases between. The CDR3 contains 14 residues. CDR3 protein: CASSRDGRNYGYTF. CDR3 DNA: TGTGCCAGCAGCAGGGACGGCCGTAACTATGGCTACACCTTC. The variable domain in full, with the rest retrieved from reference TRBV5-5 and TRBJ1-2, is DAGVTQSPTHLIKTRGQQVTLRCSPISGHKSVSWYQQVLGQGPQFIFQYYEKEERGRGNFPDRFSARQFPNYSSELNVNALLLGDSALYLCASSRDGRNYGYTFGSGTRLTVV.

The rearrangement links TRBV11-2 to TRBJ1-2; D gene ambiguous. V gave up 0 bases and J gave up 8 bases, with 13 bases separating them. Germline CDR1 is SGHAT and CDR2 is FQNNGV. The CDR3 sequence is 14 residues long. In nucleotides, the CDR3 is TGTGCCAGCAGCTTAGATAACGGGATACGGGGCTACACCTTC. Encoded protein: CASSLDNGIRGYTF.

The CDR3 DNA reads as TGTGCCAGCAGCCCTGACAGGAACACCGGGGAGCTGTTTTTT. Its protein product is CASSPDRNTGELFF. This chain joins TRBV7-8 and TRBJ2-2; D may be TRBD1 (5 bases). This CDR3 spans 14 amino acids. Germline loops: CDR1 SGHVS, CDR2 FQNEAQ. V lost 5 bases, J lost 1 base, and 8 bases lay in between.

The chain uses TRBV4-2 and TRBJ2-7; a weak D match, TRBD2 (7 bases). CDR1 and CDR2 (germline): LGHNA, YNFKEQ. The CDR3 contains 17 residues. V dropped 4 bases and J dropped 7 bases, with 26 bases sitting between them. Here the CDR3 reads CASSRRGLGGPEGEQYF. The DNA of the CDR3 is TGTGCCAGCAGCCGCCGAGGGTTGGGGGGGCCCGAAGGAGAGCAGTACTTC.

J is TRBJ2-7 and V is TRBV11-1, with D possibly matching TRBD1 (6 bases). Trimming removed 2 bases at V and 1 base at J, with 9 bases between. Germline V CDR1 and CDR2: SGHAT, FQDESV (reference sequence). This CDR3 region has 14 residues. The CDR3 loop reads CASSLIQGSYEQYF. Here the CDR3 DNA reads TGTGCCAGCAGCTTAATCCAGGGGTCCTACGAGCAGTACTTC. Full variable domain (missing parts from reference TRBV11-1 and TRBJ2-7): EAEVAQSPRYKITEKSQAVAFWCDPISGHATLYWYRQILGQGPELLVQFQDESVVDDSQLPKDRFSAERLKGVDSTLKIQPAELGDSAMYLCASSLIQGSYEQYFGPGTRLTVT.

The rearrangement links TRBV11-3 to TRBJ1-2; D ambiguous. CDR1 SGHNT and CDR2 YENEEA come from the germline V gene. Trimming removed 11 bases from V and 5 bases from J, with 15 bases in between. This CDR3 is 12 amino acids long. The chain's CDR3 is CASQMGYYGYTF. The CDR3 DNA follows: TGTGCCTCTCAAATGGGTTATTATGGCTACACCTTC.

The chain joins TRBV18 to TRBJ1-6; D perhaps matches TRBD1 (5 bases). From germline, CDR1 is KGHSH and CDR2 LQKENI. Trimming pared 2 bases from V and 0 bases from J, leaving 26 bases between. There are 22 residues in the CDR3. The CDR3 nucleotides read TGTGCCAGCTCACCAATTCGGGGCGACTACGGCTACCTGAGCTCCTATAATTCACCCCTCCACTTT. It is translated as CASSPIRGDYGYLSSYNSPLHF.

The chain links TRBV27 to TRBJ1-1; D gene unclear. Trimming removed 3 bases at V and 5 bases at J, with 13 bases between. The CDR3 spans 14 residues. The germline V gene encodes CDR1 MNHEY and CDR2 SMNVEV (reference sequence). The CDR3 sequence: CASSFLPDLTEAFF. The CDR3 DNA is TGTGCCAGCAGTTTCCTACCGGACTTGACTGAAGCTTTCTTT.

This chain links TRBV5-4 with TRBJ2-7; 8 bases match TRBD1. Germline V gene sequence: CDR1 SGHNT, CDR2 YYREEE (reference sequence). The CDR3 contains 13 residues. The V segment lost 0 bases and the J segment 5 bases; nucleotides outside the gene matches: 1. The CDR3 loop is CASSLDRGNEQYF. In DNA form, the CDR3 reads TGTGCCAGCAGCTTGGACAGGGGGAACGAGCAGTACTTC.

This clone has just one count. V is TRBV7-8 and J is TRBJ2-1, with D unclear. The CDR3 totals 13 residues. V was cut by 0 bases and J by 8 bases, with 8 bases left in between. Looked up from germline, CDR1 is SGHVS and CDR2 is FQNEAQ. In nucleotides, the CDR3 is TGTGCCAGCAGCTTAGCCCTTGGGGATGAGCAGTTCTTC. Encoded protein: CASSLALGDEQFF. Complete variable domain (other parts from reference TRBV7-8 and TRBJ2-1): GAGVSQSPRYKVAKRGQDVALRCDPISGHVSLFWYQQALGQGPEFLTYFQNEAQLDKSGLPSDRFFAERPEGSVSTLKIQRTQQEDSAVYLCASSLALGDEQFFGPGTRLTVL.

This chain joins TRBV29-1 and TRBJ1-2; D remains ambiguous. Germline lookup yields CDR1 SQVTM and CDR2 ANQGSEA. V dropped 1 base and J dropped 3 bases, with 6 bases sitting between them. This CDR3 spans 12 amino acids. The CDR3 sequence: CSVEGLHYGYTF. CDR3 in DNA: TGCAGCGTTGAAGGCCTCCACTATGGCTACACCTTC.

This rearrangement joins TRBV7-9 to TRBJ2-1; 9 bases are shared with TRBD2. The V gene end was trimmed by 1 base and the J gene end by 8 bases; junction bases not matched to a gene: 6. This CDR3 region has 15 residues. The germline CDR1 and CDR2 sequences are SEHNR and FQNEAQ (reference sequence). Written as DNA, the CDR3 is TGTGCCAGCAGCTTAGGTAGCGGGAGCCTCCATGAGCAGTTCTTC. As protein: CASSLGSGSLHEQFF.

This chain joins TRBV2 and TRBJ2-5; 8 positions match TRBD2. The CDR3 loop spans 15 amino acids. Germline CDR1 is SNHLY and CDR2 is FYNNEI. Unmatched junction bases numbered 11, after V lost 6 bases and J lost 5 bases. The CDR3 spells CASRTEGLAGETQYF. In DNA, the CDR3 is TGTGCCAGCAGGACCGAGGGGCTAGCGGGTGAGACCCAGTACTTC.

V gene TRBV6-1 combines with J gene TRBJ2-7; D is unclear. The CDR3 is made up of 15 amino acids. Trimming removed 1 base at V and 3 bases at J, with 13 bases between. Germline V lookup: CDR1 MNHNS, CDR2 SASEGT. The CDR3, as DNA: TGTGCCAGCAGTGAAGGGCAGGCGAGATACTACGAGCAGTACTTC. Protein: CASSEGQARYYEQYF.

The chain combines TRBV11-2 with TRBJ1-1, with D possibly being TRBD1 (6 bases). Germline V CDR1 and CDR2: SGHAT, FQNNGV. V lost 4 bases and J lost 4, with 10 bases in between. This CDR3 region has 13 residues. Here the CDR3 DNA reads TGTGCCAGCAGCTCAACAGGGATCACTGAAGCTTTCTTT. Amino acid sequence: CASSSTGITEAFF.

This clone was detected a few times. The CDR3, as DNA: TGTGCCAGCAGTAGCGGGAGGGACACCGGGGAGCTGTTTTTT. It encodes CASSSGRDTGELFF. The chain links TRBV6-4 to TRBJ2-2, with 10 bases matching TRBD2. The length of the CDR3 is 14 residues. Germline CDR1 and CDR2: MRHNA and SNTAGT. The V segment lost 5 bases and the J segment 3 bases; nucleotides outside the gene matches: 0.

This chain connects TRBV6-6 to TRBJ2-2, with TRBD2 identical over 11 bases. With 0 bases clipped from V and 5 bases from J, the junction kept 2 bases outside the gene matches. From germline, CDR1 is MNHNY and CDR2 SVGAGI (reference sequence). This CDR3 is 16 amino acids long. This chain's CDR3 is CASSYSIAGGTGELFF. CDR3 coding DNA: TGTGCCAGCAGTTACTCGATAGCGGGAGGGACCGGGGAGCTGTTTTTT.

The rearrangement uses TRBV19 and TRBJ1-6, with D tentatively TRBD1 (5 bases). Trimming removed 3 bases from V and 8 bases from J, with 8 bases in between. The CDR3 loop spans 13 amino acids. The germline CDR1 and CDR2 sequences are LNHDA and SQIVND (reference sequence). CDR3 sequence (DNA): TGTGCCAGTAGTATTAGGGGTGATTCACCCCTCCACTTT. Protein: CASSIRGDSPLHF.

The V call is TRBV7-9, the J call TRBJ2-1; a possible D gene is TRBD2 (6 bases). This CDR3 has 14 amino acids. With 3 bases removed from V and 8 bases from J, the gap between germline ends came to 14 bases. CDR1 is SEHNR, CDR2 FQNEAQ, per germline (reference sequence). For the CDR3, the DNA is TGTGCCAGCAGCTTCGGACTAAACGCCGATGAGCAGTTCTTC. It is translated as CASSFGLNADEQFF.

This clone was seen just once. The DNA of the CDR3 is TGTGCCAGCATCCCGGGACTGATCACTGAAGCTTTCTTT. As protein: CASIPGLITEAFF. The chain employs TRBV28 and TRBJ1-1, with D possibly matching TRBD1 (5 bases). V was cut by 7 bases and J by 4 bases, with 13 bases left in between. Germline values: CDR1 MDHEN, CDR2 SYDVKM. This CDR3 is built from 13 residues.

The chain carries TRBV3-1 (or the pseudogene TRBV3-2) and TRBJ2-3; 13 bases are shared with TRBD2. V lost 4 bases and J lost 0; bases outside the gene matches: 7. This CDR3 region has 18 residues. CDR1 LGHDT and CDR2 YNNKEL come from the germline V gene (reference sequence). For the CDR3, the DNA is TGTGCCAGCAGCCTTTGGACTAGCGGGAGTTTTAGCACAGATACGCAGTATTTT. As protein: CASSLWTSGSFSTDTQYF.

This chain connects TRBV28 to TRBJ2-5; 7 nucleotides line up with TRBD1. V gave up 2 bases and J gave up 4 bases; unmatched junction bases: 7. Germline V gene data show CDR1 as MDHEN and CDR2 as SYDVKM. This CDR3 contains 15 residues. In DNA form, the CDR3 reads TGTGCCAGCAGTTTAATGACAGGGAGTCGAGAGACCCAGTACTTC. Translation gives CASSLMTGSRETQYF.

The chain links TRBV29-1 to TRBJ1-2; no definite D call. CDR3 length: 13 residues. Germline V gives CDR1 SQVTM, CDR2 ANQGSEA. The germline V and J ends were trimmed by 4 bases and 3 bases, with 12 bases remaining between them. The CDR3 nucleotides read TGCAGCGTTGCCGACGGTCTGGACTATGGCTACACCTTC. This gives the protein CSVADGLDYGYTF.